Presented here are 27 T cell receptor beta chains from one specimen sequenced in a study of CD8+ T cells in alopecia areata. As to treatment: oral pan-JAK inhibitor, 5-10 mg twice daily. As the sequencing template, cDNA was produced by extracting RNA and reverse transcribing it. This table comes from immunoSEQ multiplex PCR, and its TCRdb copy is limited to in-frame clones, with some not included. The table has 180,000 or so clones, about 53% seen once; the top ten hold less than 14%. The sample in question was CD8+ T cells sorted from blood, obtained at week 24, from a patient treated with tofacitinib. These receptors all come from a human donor with alopecia areata.

The chain recombines TRBV6-6 with TRBJ2-7; maybe TRBD2 (6 bases). Germline V gene data show CDR1 as MNHNY and CDR2 as SVGAGI (reference sequence). The CDR3 has 14 residues. Between the trimmed V and J ends, which lost 5 bases and 2 bases, there was a span of 13 bases. CDR3 DNA: TGTGCCAGCAGTGGGGACTTACAGCCCTACGAGCAGTACTTC. Amino acid sequence: CASSGDLQPYEQYF.

V and J are TRBV6-1 and TRBJ1-1; D is unclear. Germline-derived CDR1 and CDR2 are MNHNS and SASEGT. V was cut by 4 bases and J by 8 bases, with 14 bases left in between. The CDR3 consists of 13 residues. The chain's CDR3 is CASSAREREEAFF. The CDR3 DNA reads TGTGCCAGCAGTGCCCGCGAAAGAGAGGAAGCTTTCTTT.

The chain is built from TRBV4-3 and TRBJ2-7; D gene unclear. Looked up from germline, CDR1 is LGHNA and CDR2 is YSLEER. Trimming left V 1 base short and J 2 bases short, with 12 bases between. This CDR3 is 15 amino acids long. The CDR3 reads CASSQAYEVTYEQYF. In nucleotides, the CDR3 is TGCGCCAGCAGCCAAGCATACGAGGTGACCTACGAGCAGTACTTC.

This chain joins TRBV5-6 and TRBJ2-7, with a weak D call TRBD1 (6 bases). Trimming left V 3 bases short and J 8 bases short, with 12 bases between. Germline V CDR1 and CDR2: SGHDT, YYEEEE. The CDR3 is 12 amino acids. The chain's CDR3 is CASSSGTTKQYF. The CDR3 DNA reads as TGTGCCAGCAGCTCCGGGACAACCAAGCAGTACTTC.

This clone appeared a few times. The chain recombines TRBV5-1 with TRBJ2-1; weak D call: TRBD2 (7 bases). Germline V gives CDR1 SGHRS, CDR2 YFSETQ. CDR3 length: 15 amino acids. Trimming cost V 1 base and J 5 bases, with 13 bases left between them. CDR3 coding DNA: TGCGCCAGCAGCTTGCTTCGGGGGGCTAACAATGAGCAGTTCTTC. Translation: CASSLLRGANNEQFF.

Comment on this clone: At one of its ends the junction is not consistent with the germline gene, which may arise from a read error. The V call is TRBV29-1, the J call TRBJ1-2; TRBD1 agrees at 7 bases. The CDR3 sequence is 13 residues long. Per germline, CDR1 SQVTM and CDR2 ANQGSEA. CDR3 sequence: CSVEGDRAYGYTF. The CDR3 DNA sequence: TGCAGCGTGGAAGGAGACAGGGCCTATGGCTACACCTTC.

This sequence joins TRBV4-3 and TRBJ1-2; D unclear. Germline CDR1 is LGHNA and CDR2 is YSLEER. The V gene lost 1 base and the J gene lost 4 bases, with 7 bases spanning the gap. The CDR3 contains 13 residues. As DNA, the CDR3 is TGCGCCAGCAGCCAAGGGGCTGGCTATGGCTACACCTTC. Residues: CASSQGAGYGYTF.

The chain couples TRBV9 to TRBJ2-3, with no clear D. V was clipped by 3 bases and J by 2 bases, with 10 bases between them. In germline, CDR1 is SGDLS, CDR2 YYNGEE. This CDR3 has 14 amino acids. The CDR3 DNA follows: TGTGCCAGCAGCGGCGGCCGGCTCACAGATACGCAGTATTTT. Translation gives CASSGGRLTDTQYF.

This clone occurred a few times. This rearrangement joins TRBV4-3 to TRBJ1-2; D gene ambiguous. The length of the CDR3 is 15 residues. The germline V gene has CDR1 LGHNA and CDR2 YSLEER. V lost 0 bases and J 2 bases, leaving 10 bases between the germline ends. DNA of the CDR3: TGCGCCAGCAGCCAAGATAGGTCAGCGAACTATGGCTACACCTTC. Residues: CASSQDRSANYGYTF.

The chain joins TRBV6-6 to TRBJ1-5; D unclear. The CDR3 extends over 14 amino acids. Trimming cost V 2 bases and J 6 bases, with 11 bases left between them. Per the germline V gene, CDR1 is MNHNY and CDR2 is SVGAGI (reference sequence). CDR3 sequence reads: CASSYAPEAQPQHF. For the CDR3, the DNA is TGTGCCAGCAGTTACGCCCCGGAAGCTCAGCCCCAGCATTTT.

The V gene is TRBV25-1, the J gene TRBJ2-7; D is undetermined. CDR1 and CDR2 from the germline V gene are MGHDK and SYGVNS. This CDR3 comprises 11 residues. V was shortened by 3 bases and J by 7 bases, with 7 bases between the two germline ends. The CDR3 DNA follows: TGTGCCAGCAGTGACGGTAGTGAGCAGTACTTC. Translated, it gives CASSDGSEQYF.

This clone turned up a few times. The gene calls are TRBV6-6 and TRBJ2-3; D ambiguous. V lost 6 bases, J lost 2 bases, and 12 bases lay in between. This CDR3 is 14 amino acids long. CDR1 is MNHNY and CDR2 is SVGAGI in the germline V gene (reference sequence). The CDR3 loop is CASRNSEYTDTQYF. For the CDR3, the DNA is TGTGCCAGCAGAAACAGCGAATACACAGATACGCAGTATTTT.

Here the CDR3 reads CASSVGAGLQFF. The CDR3 DNA follows: TGTGCCAGCAGCGTGGGGGCAGGGTTACAGTTCTTC. The chain links TRBV6-1 to TRBJ2-1; D might be TRBD1 (6 bases). V gave up 6 bases and J gave up 13 bases, with 16 bases separating them. The CDR3 consists of 12 residues. Germline values: CDR1 MNHNS, CDR2 SASEGT.

The chain recombines TRBV7-8 with TRBJ2-5; D is perhaps TRBD1 (6 bases). Gene TRBJ2-7 matches the end of the DNA better, so the J call may be wrong. The length of the CDR3 is 17 residues. In germline, CDR1 is SGHVS, CDR2 FQNEAQ. CDR3 region: CASSFGTQGPILYEQYF. DNA of the CDR3: TGTGCCAGCAGCTTTGGAACACAGGGCCCGATACTCTACGAGCAGTACTTC.

V is TRBV29-1 and J is TRBJ1-1; D is possibly TRBD1 (6 bases). Deletions cut 8 bases from V and 4 bases from J, with 20 bases between. Germline-derived CDR1 and CDR2 are SQVTM and ANQGSEA. This CDR3 region has 14 residues. The CDR3 spells CSTMGGDSSTEAFF. The CDR3 bases are TGCAGCACTATGGGGGGCGACAGCTCCACTGAAGCTTTCTTT.

This chain connects TRBV5-6 to TRBJ2-5; D uncertain. Deletions cut 0 bases from V and 5 bases from J, with 5 bases between. Germline values: CDR1 SGHDT, CDR2 YYEEEE. CDR3 length equals 12 residues. Here the CDR3 reads CASSLVGETQYF. The CDR3 nucleotides are TGTGCCAGCAGCTTGGTCGGGGAGACCCAGTACTTC.

The chain carries TRBV4-3 and TRBJ1-1, with D uncertain. Germline CDR1 is LGHNA and CDR2 is YSLEER. Deletions cut 6 bases from V and 4 bases from J, with 12 bases between. The CDR3 is made up of 13 amino acids. CDR3 DNA sequence: TGCGCCAGCAGTCAGGACCTATTCACTGAAGCTTTCTTT. As protein: CASSQDLFTEAFF.

The gene calls are TRBV4-3 and TRBJ2-1, with TRBD2 identical over 10 bases. The J segment lost 4 bases and the V segment lost 0 bases, leaving 3 bases of the junction unmatched. This CDR3 spans 16 amino acids. Germline values: CDR1 LGHNA, CDR2 YSLEER. The CDR3 region is CASSQDRTSGYNEQFF. The CDR3 DNA is TGCGCCAGCAGCCAAGACCGGACTAGCGGATACAATGAGCAGTTCTTC.

A few counts support this clone. V is TRBV19 and J is TRBJ1-5, with 8 bases aligning to TRBD1. The CDR3 sequence is 12 residues long. The germline V gene has CDR1 LNHDA and CDR2 SQIVND (reference sequence). J gave up 2 bases and V 11 bases, and 2 bases lay outside the gene matches. The CDR3 spells CAGGQGNQPQHF. CDR3 DNA sequence: TGTGCCGGGGGACAGGGCAATCAGCCCCAGCATTTT.

The CDR3: CASSEFGDKGTQYF. CDR3 bases: TGTGCCAGCAGTGAATTTGGAGATAAGGGGACCCAGTACTTC. V is TRBV25-1 and J is TRBJ2-5; the D is unclear. Trimming left V 1 base short and J 7 bases short, with 13 bases between. Germline CDR1 reads MGHDK; CDR2 reads SYGVNS. This CDR3 has 14 residues.

This chain joins TRBV27 and TRBJ1-5, with D uncertain. V dropped 2 bases and J dropped 6 bases, with 8 bases sitting between them. The CDR3 sequence is 13 residues long. Germline CDR1 reads MNHEY; CDR2 reads SMNVEV (reference sequence). Here the CDR3 reads CASSLGESQPQHF. CDR3 nucleotides: TGTGCCAGCAGTTTAGGCGAAAGTCAGCCCCAGCATTTT.

V and J are TRBV4-3 and TRBJ2-5, with no clear D. The CDR3 covers 15 residues. The V end lost 0 bases, the J end lost 1 base, and 9 bases lay between the germline ends. Germline values: CDR1 LGHNA, CDR2 YSLEER. The CDR3 region is CASSQDLGSQETQYF. In DNA, the CDR3 is TGCGCCAGCAGCCAAGATCTAGGCAGCCAAGAGACCCAGTACTTC.

This clone appeared a few times. The V gene is TRBV6-6, the J gene TRBJ2-3, with TRBD1 matching over 7 bases. V lost 2 bases, J lost 2 bases, and 1 base stayed unmatched. CDR1 and CDR2 from the germline V gene are MNHNY and SVGAGI (reference sequence). This CDR3 is built from 14 residues. CDR3 sequence reads: CASSYTGDTDTQYF. CDR3 sequence (DNA): TGTGCCAGCAGTTACACAGGGGACACAGATACGCAGTATTTT.

The table lists this clone with a few counts. The rearrangement links TRBV29-1 to TRBJ2-1, with D tentatively TRBD1 (6 bases). Germline loops: CDR1 SQVTM, CDR2 ANQGSEA. With 6 bases removed from V and 4 bases from J, the gap between germline ends came to 13 bases. The CDR3 contains 13 residues. CDR3 coding DNA: TGCAGCGTGAAAGGGGGAACGTACAATGAGCAGTTCTTC. Translation gives CSVKGGTYNEQFF.

V usage is TRBV5-1 and J usage is TRBJ2-7, with 13 bases that match TRBD2. The CDR3 loop spans 21 amino acids. The junction had 21 bases not matched to a gene; V was cut back by 4 bases and J by 2 bases. The germline CDR1 and CDR2 sequences are SGHRS and YFSETQ. The CDR3 nucleotides read TGCGCCAGCAGCCCCGCGCCTGAATATGGACTAGCGGGGGTCTTAACCTACGAGCAGTACTTC. The encoded protein is CASSPAPEYGLAGVLTYEQYF.

With respect to this clone: At the DNA level, this CDR3 is encoded by other sequences in the same sample as well. This chain uses TRBV30 with TRBJ1-2; no clear D gene. The CDR3 is made up of 12 amino acids. V was shortened by 8 bases and J by 6 bases, with 16 bases between the two germline ends. Germline CDR1 reads GTSNPN; CDR2 reads SVGIG (reference sequence). The CDR3 DNA reads TGTGCCCGGTTAAGCAGCCCGAATGGCTACACCTTC. It is translated as CARLSSPNGYTF.

This sequence joins TRBV25-1 and TRBJ2-3; TRBD2 might be the D (6 bases). Germline V gives CDR1 MGHDK, CDR2 SYGVNS. V was shortened by 5 bases and J by 2 bases, with 11 bases between the two germline ends. CDR3 length: 14 amino acids. The CDR3 region is CASSRGTLTDTQYF. The CDR3 nucleotides read TGTGCCAGCAGTCGCGGGACGCTCACAGATACGCAGTATTTT.